A selection of T cell receptor beta chains follows, all from one sample in a study of blood T cell repertoires in COVID-19. Generated by immunoSEQ multiplex PCR, the TCRdb table keeps only in-frame clones and is missing some. The data contain approximately 110,000 clones, approximately 84% of them singletons. The sequenced material came from peripheral blood. Receptors were obtained from a woman aged 40 to 50 with acute or convalescent COVID-19. Both conserved end residues are part of each CDR3. Fields, in order: clone size, J gene, V gene, D gene, CDR3 DNA, CDR3 protein. The D gene is left open where the match is weak. Part of the rows lack a size; the others show once, few, many or a class for expanded clones.

>NA|TRBJ2-3|TRBV29-1|NA
TGCAGCGTTGAGCGAACTCCCACAGATACGCAGTATTTT
CSVERTPTDTQYF
>NA|TRBJ1-2|TRBV6-5|NA
TGTGCCAGCAGAAACCTCCAGGGGTATGGCTACACCTTC
CASRNLQGYGYTF
>NA|TRBJ2-1|TRBV24-1|TRBD1
TGTGCCACCAGTGACCCAACAGGGGACAATGAGCAGTTCTTC
CATSDPTGDNEQFF
>NA|TRBJ1-5|TRBV21-1|NA
TGTGCCAGCAGCAAAGCCCTGGAGGGGACCCCGGCGTGGCCCCAGCATTTT
CASSKALEGTPAWPQHF
>NA|TRBJ1-2|TRBV11-2|NA
TGTGCCAGCAGCCGCCTTAAGACAGAATATGGCTACACCTTC
CASSRLKTEYGYTF
>NA|TRBJ1-2|TRBV19|TRBD1
TGTGCCAGTAGTATTACAGGGGTCCAATATGGCTACACCTTC
CASSITGVQYGYTF
>NA|TRBJ2-1|TRBV9|NA
TGTGCCAGCAGCGTAGGGACAGCTTACAATGAGCAGTTCTTC
CASSVGTAYNEQFF
>once|TRBJ1-1|TRBV6-5|NA
TGTGCCAGCACCGACTCGGGGGGCTGGACTGAAGCTTTCTTT
CASTDSGGWTEAFF
>NA|TRBJ2-1|TRBV2|TRBD1
TGTGCCAGCAGCCGACAGGGCCAGGCGGTCAATGAGCAGTTCTTC
CASSRQGQAVNEQFF
>NA|TRBJ2-5|TRBV18|NA
TGTGCCAGCTCACCACCGAGGGCAGACCAAGAGACCCAGTACTTC
CASSPPRADQETQYF
>NA|TRBJ2-5|TRBV11-1|NA
TGTGCCAGCAGCTTAGTTGGGCTCGAGGGGGAAGAGACCCAGTACTTC
CASSLVGLEGEETQYF
>NA|TRBJ2-7|TRBV2|TRBD1
TGTGCCAGCAGTGAAGCTAGGACCTGGGACAGGGGTGGCGAGCAGTACTTC
CASSEARTWDRGGEQYF
>once|TRBJ1-2|TRBV7-2|TRBD1
TGTGCCAGCAGCCCACTCGGACAGGGGGCGGTCGGGGGCTACACCTTC
CASSPLGQGAVGGYTF
>once|TRBJ1-2|TRBV2|NA
TGTGCCAGCAGGGACAGCCGTTCTAACTATGGCTACACCTTC
CASRDSRSNYGYTF
>NA|TRBJ2-3|TRBV5-8|NA
TGTGCCAGCAGCCGATACAGGGTGGATACGCAGTATTTT
CASSRYRVDTQYF
>NA|TRBJ2-1|TRBV7-9|TRBD2
TGTGCCAGCAGCCCTGGGGGGGGGTACAATGAGCAGTTCTTC
CASSPGGGYNEQFF
>NA|TRBJ2-1|TRBV7-9|NA
TGTGCCAGCAGCTACCAGGGTTCCTACAATGAGCAGTTCTTC
CASSYQGSYNEQFF
>NA|TRBJ2-2|TRBV6-2/TRBV6-3|NA
TGTGCCAGCAGTTACCCCAAGACAGGGAACACCGGGGAGCTGTTTTTT
CASSYPKTGNTGELFF
>NA|TRBJ1-2|TRBV6-5|TRBD1
TGTGCCAGCAGTTACTCTGGGACAGGGGGCAACTATGGCTACACCTTC
CASSYSGTGGNYGYTF
>NA|TRBJ1-5|TRBV6-2/TRBV6-3|TRBD1
TGTGCCAGCAGTTACTCGATGGCTGGGGACAGGGCCGGTTTTGGGAATCAGCCCCAGCATTTT
CASSYSMAGDRAGFGNQPQHF
>NA|TRBJ1-1|TRBV6-5|NA
TGTGCCAGCAGTAACCAGGACACTGAAGCTTTCTTT
CASSNQDTEAFF
>NA|TRBJ2-3|TRBV5-4|NA
TGTGCCAGCAGCTTGGTTTACAGTAGCACAGATACGCAGTATTTT
CASSLVYSSTDTQYF
>few|TRBJ2-3|TRBV19|NA
TGTGCCAGTAGTATGGGGGACAGGGGCCAAACTAGCGGGGCTGCAGATACGCAGTATTTT
CASSMGDRGQTSGAADTQYF
>NA|TRBJ1-6|TRBV30|NA
TGTGCCTGGTCACAGGGTATAGGGAATTCACCCCTCCACTTT
CAWSQGIGNSPLHF
>NA|TRBJ2-2|TRBV2|TRBD2
TGTGCCAGCAGTGAAGAGGGACTAGCCGTGGGGGAGCTGTTTTTT
CASSEEGLAVGELFF
>NA|TRBJ1-2|TRBV30|TRBD1
TGTGCCTGGACCTCCGGGACAGGGGGCCTTAACTATGGCTACACCTTC
CAWTSGTGGLNYGYTF
>NA|TRBJ2-3|TRBV5-1|TRBD2
TGCGCCAGCACCCCCTACGGGGGGACGGGGTCGGATACGCAGTATTTT
CASTPYGGTGSDTQYF
>once|TRBJ2-7|TRBV7-2|TRBD2
TGTGCCAGCAGTTTCGTCCCCGGGGGGGAGCAGTACTTC
CASSFVPGGEQYF
>NA|TRBJ1-2|TRBV6-2/TRBV6-3|TRBD1
TGTGCCAGCAGCGATACAGGGGTCTATGGCTACACCTTC
CASSDTGVYGYTF
>NA|TRBJ2-7|TRBV7-7|TRBD1
TGTGCCAGCAGCGCGGACAGGGGAAAGGAGCAGTACTTC
CASSADRGKEQYF
>NA|TRBJ2-2|TRBV5-4|NA
TGTGCCAGCAGCCCTTACCGGACCGGGGAGCTGTTTTTT
CASSPYRTGELFF
>NA|TRBJ1-1|TRBV5-1|NA
TGCGCCAGCAGATATGACACGAACACTGAAGCTTTCTTT
CASRYDTNTEAFF
>NA|TRBJ2-5|TRBV5-4|TRBD1
TGTGCCAGCAGGTTGACCACAGGGGCCCAGTACTTC
CASRLTTGAQYF
>NA|TRBJ2-5|TRBV4-3|TRBD2
TGCGCCAGCAGCCAAGGAAGCGGGGGGGCCCGAGAGACCCAGTACTTC
CASSQGSGGARETQYF
>NA|TRBJ1-1|TRBV29-1|TRBD1
TGCAGCGGGGGGACAGGGAACACTGAAGCTTTCTTT
CSGGTGNTEAFF
>once|TRBJ2-1|TRBV5-1|NA
TGCGCCAGACGAGGGCCTGATTATTACTCCTACAATGAGCAGTTCTTC
CARRGPDYYSYNEQFF
>NA|TRBJ2-1|TRBV27|TRBD2
TGTGCCAGCAGTCCACTAGCGGGGGGGCACAATGAGCAGTTCTTC
CASSPLAGGHNEQFF
>NA|TRBJ2-3|TRBV7-7|NA
TGTGCCAGCAGCCCGTTGGGCGGGGGCCTCACAGATACGCAGTATTTT
CASSPLGGGLTDTQYF
>NA|TRBJ2-7|TRBV4-3|TRBD1
TGCGCCAGCAGCCAAGAGTTGACAGGGGGCGTTTACGAGCAGTACTTC
CASSQELTGGVYEQYF